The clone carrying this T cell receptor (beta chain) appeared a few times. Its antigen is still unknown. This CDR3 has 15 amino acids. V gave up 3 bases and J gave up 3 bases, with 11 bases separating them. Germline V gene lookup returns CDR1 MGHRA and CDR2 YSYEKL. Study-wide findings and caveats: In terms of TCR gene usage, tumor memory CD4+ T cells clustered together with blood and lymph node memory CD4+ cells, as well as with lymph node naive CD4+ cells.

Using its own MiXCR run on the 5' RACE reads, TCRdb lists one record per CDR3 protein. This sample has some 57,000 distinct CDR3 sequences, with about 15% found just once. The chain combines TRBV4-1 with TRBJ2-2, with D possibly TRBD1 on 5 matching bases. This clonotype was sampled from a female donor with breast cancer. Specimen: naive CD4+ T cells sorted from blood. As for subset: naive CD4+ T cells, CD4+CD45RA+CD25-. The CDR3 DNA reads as TGCGCCAGCAGCCACTCAAAAGGGGACACCGGGGAGCTGTTTTTT. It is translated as CASSHSKGDTGELFF.